These 15 T cell receptor beta chains share one sample of origin, sequenced in a study of OX40 agonist ivuxolimab in advanced cancers. The repertoire was sequenced with immunoSEQ multiplex PCR; TCRdb's copy has only in-frame clones and lacks some. The sample lists over 75,000 clones, 87% occurring once. Sequencing was performed on CD4+ or CD8+ T cells sorted from blood, taken in a trial of the OX40 agonist ivuxolimab. These receptors were obtained from an adult with an advanced solid tumor such as melanoma, head and neck, liver or kidney cancer.

The gene calls are TRBV5-1 and TRBJ2-2; D remains unclear. The CDR3 length is 13 residues. Trimming removed 1 base at V and 4 bases at J, with 5 bases between. Germline assignment: CDR1 SGHRS and CDR2 YFSETQ. CDR3 nucleotides: TGCGCCAGCAGCTTGATTTCCACCGGGGAGCTGTTTTTT. Its protein is CASSLISTGELFF.

This chain connects TRBV9 to TRBJ2-1; D perhaps matches TRBD2 (5 bases). The V gene lost 4 bases and the J gene lost 6 bases, with 23 bases spanning the gap. Looked up from germline, CDR1 is SGDLS and CDR2 is YYNGEE. The CDR3 has 17 residues. DNA for the CDR3: TGTGCCAGCAGCATCACTAGTACCCCCGGTGGCTCCAATGAGCAGTTCTTC. This gives the protein CASSITSTPGGSNEQFF.

The CDR3 DNA is TGTGCCAGCAGTTTGAGAGAGACCCAGTACTTC. It codes for CASSLRETQYF. The gene calls are TRBV2 and TRBJ2-5; D ambiguous. CDR3 length: 11 residues. V dropped 5 bases and J dropped 4 bases, with 5 bases sitting between them. Germline CDR1 reads SNHLY; CDR2 reads FYNNEI.

This chain connects TRBV7-9 to TRBJ2-3, with D hard to call. V was cut by 1 base and J by 6 bases, with 5 bases left in between. Germline-derived CDR1 and CDR2 are SEHNR and FQNEAQ (reference sequence). This CDR3 contains 12 residues. The DNA of the CDR3 is TGTGCCAGCAGCTTAGAGTCTGATACGCAGTATTTT. Translation gives CASSLESDTQYF.

This chain connects TRBV10-3 to TRBJ2-1; 7 nucleotides align to TRBD1. J lost 0 bases, V lost 7 bases, and 3 bases had no gene match. The CDR3 has 14 amino acids. CDR1 and CDR2 from the germline V gene are ENHRY and SYGVKD. CDR3 sequence: CAIMTGTSYNEQFF. As DNA, the CDR3 is TGTGCCATCATGACAGGGACCTCCTACAATGAGCAGTTCTTC.

The rearrangement joins TRBV29-1 to TRBJ1-6; D call uncertain. Germline V gives CDR1 SQVTM, CDR2 ANQGSEA. The germline V and J ends were trimmed by 4 bases and 7 bases, with 11 bases remaining between them. The CDR3 runs to 13 residues. For the CDR3, the DNA is TGCAGCGTTGTAGTACAGCCCAATTCACCCCTCCACTTT. As protein: CSVVVQPNSPLHF.

In its sample, this clone was seen once. V is TRBV5-6 and J is TRBJ1-1; D uncertain. Germline V gene data show CDR1 as SGHDT and CDR2 as YYEEEE. This CDR3 is built from 17 residues. Trimming removed 0 bases from V and 5 bases from J, with 20 bases in between. The CDR3 reads CASSLAGRRGHGTEAFF. The DNA for the CDR3 is TGTGCCAGCAGCTTGGCGGGGAGGAGAGGGCATGGGACTGAAGCTTTCTTT.

This rearrangement joins TRBV4-3 to TRBJ1-2, with D possibly being TRBD1 (5 bases). The V gene lost 1 base and the J gene lost 5 bases, with 14 bases spanning the gap. The CDR3 totals 15 residues. In germline, CDR1 is LGHNA, CDR2 YSLEER. The CDR3 is CASSQGSQGLYGYTF. The CDR3 DNA is TGCGCCAGCAGCCAAGGGTCTCAGGGACTTTATGGCTACACCTTC.

This rearrangement joins TRBV9 to TRBJ1-1, with TRBD1 matching 7 bases. The J segment lost 4 bases and the V segment lost 0 bases, leaving 6 bases of the junction unmatched. The CDR3 is made up of 15 amino acids. The germline CDR1 and CDR2 sequences are SGDLS and YYNGEE. The CDR3 DNA is TGTGCCAGCAGCGTAGGTGAGGGGGCGAGCACTGAAGCTTTCTTT. Translating it yields CASSVGEGASTEAFF. Full variable domain (missing parts from reference TRBV9 and TRBJ1-1): DSGVTQTPKHLITATGQRVTLRCSPRSGDLSVYWYQQSLDQGLQFLIQYYNGEERAKGNILERFSAQQFPDLHSELNLSSLELGDSALYFCASSVGEGASTEAFFGQGTRLTVV.

The chain links TRBV10-3 to TRBJ1-5; TRBD1 agrees at 9 bases. Germline-derived CDR1 and CDR2 are ENHRY and SYGVKD. Unmatched junction bases numbered 3, after V lost 4 bases and J lost 5 bases. The length of the CDR3 is 14 residues. CDR3: CAISGDREDQPQHF. CDR3 coding DNA: TGTGCCATCAGTGGGGACAGGGAAGATCAGCCCCAGCATTTT.

This clone appeared a few times. The rearrangement links TRBV5-8 to TRBJ1-1, with D possibly TRBD1 on 6 matching bases. Germline V gene sequence: CDR1 SGHTS, CDR2 YDEGEE. The CDR3 totals 15 residues. Deletions cut 4 bases from V and 5 bases from J, with 18 bases between. As DNA, the CDR3 is TGTGCCAGCAGCCCCCCATCGGGGGCCAGAACTGAAGCTTTCTTT. It translates to CASSPPSGARTEAFF.

The CDR3 here is CAVIITPGQGLDQETQYF. Written as DNA, the CDR3 is TGTGCCGTAATTATAACGCCGGGACAGGGACTCGACCAAGAGACCCAGTACTTC. This chain uses TRBV10-3 with TRBJ2-5, with 9 bases lining up with TRBD1. This CDR3 has 18 amino acids. Germline V CDR1 and CDR2: ENHRY, SYGVKD. V shed 11 bases and J 0 bases; nucleotides not matched to a gene: 19.

The rearrangement joins TRBV7-9 to TRBJ2-7; TRBD2 matches 7 bases. Unmatched junction bases numbered 8, after V lost 1 base and J lost 2 bases. Germline V CDR1 and CDR2: SEHNR, FQNEAQ (reference sequence). CDR3 length: 16 residues. The CDR3 loop is CASSLGGGRVPYEQYF. The CDR3 DNA follows: TGTGCCAGCAGCTTAGGAGGCGGGAGAGTCCCCTACGAGCAGTACTTC.

This chain uses TRBV5-1 with TRBJ2-7; D unclear. V was shortened by 0 bases and J by 3 bases, with 10 bases between the two germline ends. This CDR3 has 14 amino acids. Germline values: CDR1 SGHRS, CDR2 YFSETQ. CDR3 region: CASSLGHTLYEQYF. DNA for the CDR3: TGCGCCAGCAGCTTGGGGCATACCCTCTACGAGCAGTACTTC.

The chain has TRBV29-1 and TRBJ1-2; 9 bases map to TRBD1. V dropped 0 bases and J dropped 7; count of bases not matched to a gene: 9. Germline V gene lookup returns CDR1 SQVTM and CDR2 ANQGSEA. The length of the CDR3 is 15 residues. The chain's CDR3 is CSVEDLHRGLFGYTF. The CDR3 nucleotides are TGCAGCGTTGAAGATCTGCACAGGGGGCTTTTTGGCTACACCTTC.